This T cell receptor beta chain was recorded in a study of response to subunit inactivated influenza vaccine. Concerning this clonotype: Its antigen is unknown.

In TCRdb, the RT-PCR reads were re-called with MiXCR into one record per CDR3 protein. The repertoire has about 520,000 distinct CDR3 sequences, about 25% of them found once; the top ten carry approximately 2%. Findings and caveats of the study: Each seasonal flu vaccination may recruit only limited new T cells, authors suggested.

CDR3 size: 17 residues. The germline V and J ends were trimmed by 4 bases and 3 bases, with 17 bases remaining between them. Germline V gene lookup returns CDR1 SGHRS and CDR2 YFSETQ. The sequenced sample was CD4+ T cells sorted from PBMCs, obtained about 5 days after vaccination. The chain is built from TRBV5-1 and TRBJ2-6; possibly TRBD1 or TRBD2 for D (5 bases each). The sequence was collected from a man aged 45-65 years who received an inactivated influenza vaccine. CDR3 DNA sequence: TGCGCCAGCAGCCAGTGGGCAGGGAGTGTTGGGGCCAACGTCCTGACTTTC. Translated: CASSQWAGSVGANVLTF.